The table lists the clone carrying this T cell receptor beta chain with a few counts. Its antigen remains unidentified. This entry comes from a study of beta chain features in type 1 diabetes. Expressed TCRB transcripts were sequenced because the entire RNA isolate underwent reverse transcription. Measured with immunoSEQ multiplex PCR; TCRdb has only the in-frame clones, and not every one. The sample consists of over 150,000 clones, approximately 8.4% of them appearing once. One heparinised draw, averaging about 116 mL, was taken per donor. Purity above 98% was achieved in all sorted populations. The study's findings and limits: TCRB CDR3s from Type 1 diabetes patients were moderately but significantly shorter in all four CD4+ subsets.

The CDR3 is made up of 12 amino acids. Sequencing used central memory CD4+ T cells from blood. The chain is built from TRBV21-1 and TRBJ2-7; the table's D call, TRBD1, has no DNA check behind it. TRBV21-1 is classified as a pseudogene. This receptor was taken from a man in his late teens or twenties with type 1 diabetes. The CDR3 here is CAASSQTGWEYF. The DNA of the CDR3 is TGTGCCGCCAGCTCCCAGACAGGGTGGGAGTACTTC.